What follows is one T cell receptor beta chain and its context. Its target is not known. The data belong to a study of T-cell reconstitution after alpha-beta-depleted transplantation in children. Study-level findings and limits: At the one-year point after transplant, T-cell counts and TCRbeta diversity were found to come mostly from T cells that had been newly produced. The study traced high day-60 TCRbeta diversity in some patients to surviving recipient T cells and thymic progenitors. Expanded graft clones, several hundred of them, were reportedly the source of alpha-beta T cells about two months after transplant.

This CDR3 is built from 16 residues. Between the trimmed V and J ends, which lost 4 bases and 0 bases, there was a span of 17 bases. Germline CDR1 reads SGDLS; CDR2 reads YYNGEE. Unique molecular identifiers were incorporated when the TCRbeta library was constructed. TCRdb re-called the PCR reads through MiXCR, storing one row per CDR3 protein. The data contain more than 400,000 distinct CDR3 sequences, more than 9.5% of them seen just once; the ten biggest clones take up around 13%. This chain uses TRBV9 with TRBJ2-7; D might be TRBD1 or TRBD2, each matching 5 bases. The material was PBMCs, mostly from graft donor cells, obtained 180 days after TCRalphabeta/CD19-depleted stem cell transplant. This clonotype was sampled from a female patient aged 2-15 years who had a stem cell transplant for aplastic anemia, so the T cells may come from the graft donor. The CDR3 reads CASSTQPGTSSYEQYF. CDR3 bases: TGTGCCAGCAGCACACAACCAGGGACCAGCTCCTACGAGCAGTACTTC.